This paragraph reports one T cell receptor beta chain. Its antigen is as yet unknown. Germline V gene sequence: CDR1 SEHNR, CDR2 FQNEAQ (reference sequence). CDR3 length: 14 residues. V gave up 5 bases and J gave up 2 bases, with 12 bases separating them. This entry is derived from a study of response to subunit inactivated influenza vaccine. Study-level points and caveats: With each seasonal influenza vaccination, the authors suggested, few new T cells are recruited.

TCRdb used MiXCR to reprocess the RT-PCR reads, holding one entry per CDR3 protein. The table records 170,000 or so distinct CDR3 sequences, roughly 10% of them present only once. The sequence was collected from a man between 50 and 69 years old who received an inactivated influenza vaccine. The V and J genes are TRBV7-9 and TRBJ2-5; possibly TRBD1 or TRBD2 for D (5 bases each). The material sequenced was CD8+ T cells sorted from PBMCs, taken roughly 24 months after vaccination. CDR3 nucleotides: TGTGCCAGCAGCCTGACTGGGGGACAAGAGACCCAGTACTTC. It is translated as CASSLTGGQETQYF.